Sequencing of this T cell receptor (beta chain) was carried out in a study of CD8+ T cells in alopecia areata. In the study overall: The protocol delivered tofacitinib for 6 to 18 months, then withdrew it for 6 months.

The CDR3 has 16 amino acids. V was clipped by 7 bases and J by 3 bases, with 25 bases between them. Germline V gene sequence: CDR1 SQVTM, CDR2 ANQGSEA. After isolation, RNA underwent reverse transcription to generate cDNA as the sequencing template. The data were produced by immunoSEQ multiplex PCR, yet TCRdb's version contains in-frame clones alone and is incomplete. Of about 200,000 clones listed, 45% to 65% are singletons. About this clone itself: What it binds is unknown.

Study conclusions and caveats: Among the top 100, expanded CD8+ clones were significantly decreased by tofacitinib, as was scalp clonality.

Regarding treatment: oral pan-JAK inhibitor, 5-10 mg twice daily. A FACSAria was used to sort CD4+ and CD8+ T cells. These cells came from PBMCs. The starting material was CD4+ T cells sorted from blood, obtained at week 4, from a patient treated with tofacitinib. The clonotype was recovered from a human donor with alopecia areata. The chain couples TRBV29-1 to TRBJ2-7; TRBD2 might be the D (5 bases). The CDR3 loop is CSALRASRLRSYEQYF. The CDR3 DNA follows: TGCAGCGCCCTGAGGGCATCGAGGCTCCGGAGCTACGAGCAGTACTTC.